The present T cell receptor (beta chain) was sequenced within a study of vaccination and CD4 T cells after COVID-19. Across the study: SARS-CoV-2, HCoV-NL63, HCoV-OC43 and HCoV-229E supplied the overlapping spike peptides used to stimulate cells.

Study conclusions and caveats: Going from approximately 21 to 38, median SARS-CoV-2-reactive clonotypes did not rise significantly.

The ends lost 8 bases at V and 6 bases at J; junction bases unmatched: 6. CDR1 MNHNS and CDR2 SASEGT come from the germline V gene. CDR3 length: 15 residues. The treatment was: approximately 11-day PBMC culture with coronavirus spike peptide pools or control peptides (ViraFEST assay). Per well, more than 1.5 million PBMCs were cultured in the presence of 9 to 10 IU/ml IL-2 and about 9.6 ug/ml peptide pools. With the Oncomine TCR Beta short-read assay, DNA from cultured CD4+ T cells was sequenced. TCRdb redid the calling of the PCR reads with MiXCR, one entry per CDR3 protein. The table shows about 25,000 distinct CDR3 sequences, with roughly 40% occurring only once. This clonotype was recorded a few times. Its antigen is unknown.

The sequence was collected from a human donor who had recovered from COVID-19. The material sequenced was CD4+ T cells from blood, cultured in vitro. The chain uses TRBV6-1 and TRBJ2-1; 14 positions match TRBD2. The CDR3 region has the DNA TGTGCCAGCGGCTCCGGGACTAGCGGGAGCAATGAGCAGTTCTTC. It translates to CASGSGTSGSNEQFF.